This T cell receptor beta chain originates from a study of blood T cell repertoires in COVID-19. Using immunoSEQ multiplex PCR, the repertoire was profiled, and TCRdb retains in-frame clones only, with some absent. The sample holds a few hundred thousand clones, about 89% seen once. Grouping used clinical history reported by participants in a survey and questionnaire. Symptom resolution, clearance, or two negative PCRs marked donors in Cohort 3 as recovered. Germline V gene sequence: CDR1 SGHNT, CDR2 YENEEA. V lost 2 bases and J 1 base, leaving 10 bases between the germline ends. The CDR3 sequence is 15 residues long. Only one count was recorded for this clone.

The genes are TRBV11-3 and TRBJ2-3; TRBD1 might be the D (6 bases). This TCR was sampled from a woman in her forties who had recovered from COVID-19. The sequenced sample consisted of PBMCs or T cells enriched from blood (not recorded which). In DNA, the CDR3 is TGTGCCAGCAGCTTATTAGGGGGAGGCACAGATACGCAGTATTTT. Its protein is CASSLLGGGTDTQYF.